This T cell receptor (beta chain) emerged from a study of OX40 agonist ivuxolimab in advanced cancers. Study-wide background: Age averaged approximately 60 years (range about 23 to 80), and roughly 80% were male.

Study conclusions and caveats: Relatively little clonal expansion, among the lowest observed, appeared in partial responders at 0.1-3.0 mg/kg.

About this clone itself: Its matching antigen is unknown.

Libraries were prepared by immunoSEQ multiplex PCR; TCRdb keeps only in-frame clonotypes and omits some of them. Of fewer than 85,000 clones in the sample, over 70% were seen once. The TCR comes from an adult with an advanced solid tumor such as melanoma, head and neck, liver or kidney cancer. Sequenced here: CD4+ or CD8+ T cells sorted from blood, sampled in a trial of the OX40 agonist ivuxolimab.

Here the CDR3 DNA reads TGCGCCAGCAGCGAGGAGGGTCATTCGGGCGGCTACACCTTC. This codes for CASSEEGHSGGYTF. The chain links TRBV5-1 to TRBJ1-2; D not certain. CDR1 SGHRS and CDR2 YFSETQ come from the germline V gene. V lost 4 bases to trimming and J lost 8 bases, with 18 bases between them. The CDR3 totals 14 residues.